The 5 T cell receptor beta chains below were found in one sample sequenced in a study of blood T cell repertoires in COVID-19. Only in-frame clones appear in the TCRdb table, and some are missing; sequencing was by immunoSEQ multiplex PCR. Of roughly 110,000 clones listed, around 90% were seen once; the top ten hold 4.9%. Sequenced sample: peripheral blood. The receptors derive from a man between 35 and 55 years old with active or convalescent COVID-19.

The V call is TRBV4-3, the J call TRBJ2-3; TRBD2 is a possible D gene (6 bases). Germline V CDR1 and CDR2: LGHNA, YSLEER. This CDR3 is 14 amino acids long. Trimming took off 4 bases at V and 2 bases at J, with 10 bases between the two ends. This CDR3 is CASSLGLSTDTQYF. In nucleotides, the CDR3 is TGCGCCAGCAGCCTGGGACTGTCCACAGATACGCAGTATTTT.

The V gene is TRBV5-1, the J gene TRBJ2-1; 9 nucleotides line up with TRBD2. V trimming: 2 bases; J trimming: 6 bases; junction bases outside the gene matches: 9. This CDR3 comprises 16 residues. Germline V gene data show CDR1 as SGHRS and CDR2 as YFSETQ. This chain's CDR3 is CASSLGGLALGNEQFF. The CDR3 DNA follows: TGCGCCAGCAGCTTAGGGGGACTAGCCTTAGGCAATGAGCAGTTCTTC.

The chain uses TRBV28 and TRBJ1-6; 7 bases map to TRBD1. Trimming removed 7 bases from V and 9 bases from J; junction bases left unmatched: 9. The CDR3 has 14 residues. CDR1 and CDR2 (germline): MDHEN, SYDVKM. Written as DNA, the CDR3 is TGTGCCAGCAAGACCGACAGGGCTGGTTCACCCCTCCACTTT. Translating it yields CASKTDRAGSPLHF.

The chain uses TRBV4-3 and TRBJ1-2; the D gene is possibly TRBD1 (5 bases). The V gene lost 0 bases and the J gene lost 10 bases, with 12 bases spanning the gap. The CDR3 length is 13 residues. Germline V CDR1 and CDR2: LGHNA, YSLEER. CDR3 sequence (DNA): TGCGCCAGCAGCCAAGACTCAGGGATGGCCTACACCTTC. Its translation: CASSQDSGMAYTF.

This chain joins TRBV21-1 and TRBJ2-5; the listed D gene, TRBD1, was not tested against the DNA. TRBV21-1 is a known pseudogene. This CDR3 contains 20 residues. The CDR3 DNA reads TGTGCCAGCAGCATCCCGCCCGTCCAGGGCGGAACTTCCCCCCAAGAGACCCAGTACTTC. It encodes CASSIPPVQGGTSPQETQYF.